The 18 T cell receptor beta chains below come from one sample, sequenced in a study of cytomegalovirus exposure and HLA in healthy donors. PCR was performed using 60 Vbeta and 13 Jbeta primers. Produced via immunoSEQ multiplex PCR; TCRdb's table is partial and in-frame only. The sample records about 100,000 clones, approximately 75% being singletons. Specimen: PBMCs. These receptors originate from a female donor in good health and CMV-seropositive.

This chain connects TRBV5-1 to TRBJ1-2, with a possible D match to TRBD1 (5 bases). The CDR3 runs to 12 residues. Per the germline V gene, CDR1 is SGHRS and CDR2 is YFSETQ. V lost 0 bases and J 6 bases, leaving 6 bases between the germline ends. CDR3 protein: CASSLGGDGYTF. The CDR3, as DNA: TGCGCCAGCAGCTTGGGGGGGGATGGCTACACCTTC.

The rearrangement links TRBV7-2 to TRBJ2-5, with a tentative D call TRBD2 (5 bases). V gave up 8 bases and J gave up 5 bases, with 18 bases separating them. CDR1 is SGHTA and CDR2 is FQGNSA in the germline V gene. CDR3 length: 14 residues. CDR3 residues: CASGSRRGGETQYF. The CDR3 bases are TGTGCCAGCGGATCTAGACGGGGTGGCGAGACCCAGTACTTC. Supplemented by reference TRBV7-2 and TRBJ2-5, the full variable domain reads GAGVSQSPSNKVTEKGKDVELRCDPISGHTALYWYRQSLGQGLEFLIYFQGNSAPDKSGLPSDRFSAERTGGSVSTLTIQRTQQEDSAVYLCASGSRRGGETQYFGPGTRLLVL.

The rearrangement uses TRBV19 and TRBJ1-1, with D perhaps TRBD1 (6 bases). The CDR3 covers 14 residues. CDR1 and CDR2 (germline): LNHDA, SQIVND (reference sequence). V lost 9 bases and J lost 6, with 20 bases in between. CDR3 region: CASTSIRQEPEAFF. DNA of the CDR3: TGTGCCAGCACCTCTATACGACAGGAACCTGAAGCTTTCTTT.

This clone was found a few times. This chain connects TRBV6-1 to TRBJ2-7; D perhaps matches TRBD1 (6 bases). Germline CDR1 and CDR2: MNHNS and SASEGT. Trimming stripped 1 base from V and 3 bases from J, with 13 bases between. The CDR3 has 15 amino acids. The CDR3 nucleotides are TGTGCCAGCAGTGAAGTGGCAGGGGAAAACTACGAGCAGTACTTC. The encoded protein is CASSEVAGENYEQYF.

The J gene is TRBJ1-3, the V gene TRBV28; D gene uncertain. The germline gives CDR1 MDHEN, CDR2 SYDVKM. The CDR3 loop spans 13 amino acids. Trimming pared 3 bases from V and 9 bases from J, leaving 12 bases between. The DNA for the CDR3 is TGTGCCAGCAGTTTTTTGGCCCGAACCACCATATATTTT. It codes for CASSFLARTTIYF.

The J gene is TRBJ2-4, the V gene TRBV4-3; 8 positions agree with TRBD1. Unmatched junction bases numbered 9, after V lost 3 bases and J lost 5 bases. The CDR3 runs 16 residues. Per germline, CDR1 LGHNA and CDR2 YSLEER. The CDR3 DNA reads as TGCGCCAGCAGCCAGACCCCGGGACAGGCAGAAAACATTCAGTACTTC. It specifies CASSQTPGQAENIQYF.

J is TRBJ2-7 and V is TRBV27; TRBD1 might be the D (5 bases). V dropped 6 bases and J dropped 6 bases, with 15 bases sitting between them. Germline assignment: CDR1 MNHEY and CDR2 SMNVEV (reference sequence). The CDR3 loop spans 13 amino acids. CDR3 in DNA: TGTGCCAGCAGGTCGGCAGGGTCGGGCGAGCAGTACTTC. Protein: CASRSAGSGEQYF.

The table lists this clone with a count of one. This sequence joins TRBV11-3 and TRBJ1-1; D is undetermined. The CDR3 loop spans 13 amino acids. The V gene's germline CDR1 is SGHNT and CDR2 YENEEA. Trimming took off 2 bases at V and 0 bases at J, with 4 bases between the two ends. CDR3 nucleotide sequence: TGTGCCAGCAGCTTATCTCTGAACACTGAAGCTTTCTTT. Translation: CASSLSLNTEAFF. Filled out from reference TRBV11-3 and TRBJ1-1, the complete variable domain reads EAGVVQSPRYKIIEKKQPVAFWCNPISGHNTLYWYLQNLGQGPELLIRYENEEAVDDSQLPKDRFSAERLKGVDSTLKIQPAELGDSAVYLCASSLSLNTEAFFGQGTRLTVV.

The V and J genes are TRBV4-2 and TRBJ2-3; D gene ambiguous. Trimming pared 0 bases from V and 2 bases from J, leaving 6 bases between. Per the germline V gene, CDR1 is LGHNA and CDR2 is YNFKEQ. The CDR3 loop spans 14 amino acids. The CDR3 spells CASSQDQATDTQYF. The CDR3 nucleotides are TGTGCCAGCAGCCAAGATCAAGCCACAGATACGCAGTATTTT.

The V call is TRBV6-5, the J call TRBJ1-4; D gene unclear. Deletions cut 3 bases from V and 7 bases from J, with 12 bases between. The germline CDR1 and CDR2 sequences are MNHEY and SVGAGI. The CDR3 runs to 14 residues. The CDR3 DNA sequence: TGTGCCAGCAGTTATATGAAGTCCGGTGAAAAACTGTTTTTT. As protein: CASSYMKSGEKLFF.

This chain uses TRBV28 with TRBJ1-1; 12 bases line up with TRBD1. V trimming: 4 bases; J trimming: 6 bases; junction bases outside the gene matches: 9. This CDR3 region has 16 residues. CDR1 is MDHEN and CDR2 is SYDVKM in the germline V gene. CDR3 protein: CASSSLGQGARAEAFF. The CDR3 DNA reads TGTGCCAGCAGTTCCCTGGGACAGGGGGCTCGGGCTGAAGCTTTCTTT.

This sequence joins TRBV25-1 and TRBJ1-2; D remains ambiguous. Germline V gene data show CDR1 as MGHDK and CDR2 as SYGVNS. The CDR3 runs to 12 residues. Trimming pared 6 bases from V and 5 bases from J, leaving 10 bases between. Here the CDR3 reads CASRGRAYGYTF. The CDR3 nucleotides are TGTGCCAGCAGGGGGAGGGCTTATGGCTACACCTTC.

This CDR3 is CASSEGLNYGYTF. CDR3 nucleotide sequence: TGTGCCAGCAGCGAGGGACTGAACTATGGCTACACCTTC. The rearrangement uses TRBV6-1 and TRBJ1-2; a possible D gene is TRBD1 (5 bases). This CDR3 region has 13 residues. V lost 6 bases, J lost 2 bases, and 10 bases lay in between. The germline gives CDR1 MNHNS, CDR2 SASEGT.

The CDR3 sequence: CASSLSLGQNEQYF. Here the CDR3 DNA reads TGTGCCAGCAGCTTATCTCTAGGACAGAACGAGCAGTACTTC. The chain links TRBV7-6 to TRBJ2-7, with a weak D call TRBD1 (6 bases). Trimming pared 2 bases from V and 5 bases from J, leaving 13 bases between. Germline lookup yields CDR1 SGHVS and CDR2 FNYEAQ. The CDR3 covers 14 residues.

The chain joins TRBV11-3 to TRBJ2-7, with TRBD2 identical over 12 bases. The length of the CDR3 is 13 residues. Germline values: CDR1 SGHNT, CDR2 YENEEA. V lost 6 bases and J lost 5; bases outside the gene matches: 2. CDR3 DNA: TGTGCCAGCAGTCCTAGCGGGAGGGACGAGCAGTACTTC. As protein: CASSPSGRDEQYF.

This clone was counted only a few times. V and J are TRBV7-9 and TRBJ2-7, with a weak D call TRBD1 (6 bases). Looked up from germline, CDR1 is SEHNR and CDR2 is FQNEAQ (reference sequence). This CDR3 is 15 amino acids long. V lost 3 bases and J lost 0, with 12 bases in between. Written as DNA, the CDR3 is TGTGCCAGCAGCTTCGAAGGGGGACGCTCCTACGAGCAGTACTTC. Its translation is CASSFEGGRSYEQYF.

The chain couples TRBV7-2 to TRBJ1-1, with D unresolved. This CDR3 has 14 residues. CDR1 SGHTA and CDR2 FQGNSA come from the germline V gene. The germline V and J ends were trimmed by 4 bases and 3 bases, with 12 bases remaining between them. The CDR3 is CASSSIRGYTEAFF. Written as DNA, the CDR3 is TGTGCCAGCAGCTCGATCCGAGGCTACACTGAAGCTTTCTTT.

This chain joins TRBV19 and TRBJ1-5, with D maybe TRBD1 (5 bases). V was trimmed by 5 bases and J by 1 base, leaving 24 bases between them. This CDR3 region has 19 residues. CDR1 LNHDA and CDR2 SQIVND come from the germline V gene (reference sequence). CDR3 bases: TGTGCCAGTAGTGTGACCGGCAGGGAGGTTTTTGACAGCAATCAGCCCCAGCATTTT. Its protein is CASSVTGREVFDSNQPQHF.